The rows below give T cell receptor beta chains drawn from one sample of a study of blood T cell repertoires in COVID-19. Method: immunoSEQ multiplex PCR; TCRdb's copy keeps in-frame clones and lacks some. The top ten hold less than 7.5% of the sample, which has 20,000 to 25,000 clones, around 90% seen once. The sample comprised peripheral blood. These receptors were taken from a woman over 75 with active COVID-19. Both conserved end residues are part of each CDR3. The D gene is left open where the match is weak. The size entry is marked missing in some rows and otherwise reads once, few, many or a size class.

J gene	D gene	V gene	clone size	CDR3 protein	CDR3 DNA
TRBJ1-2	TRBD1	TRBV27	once	CASSLTGGNYGYTF	TGTGCCAGCAGTTTAACAGGGGGAAACTATGGCTACACCTTC
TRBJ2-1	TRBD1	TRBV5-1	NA	CASSSGQGAYEQFF	TGCGCCAGCAGCTCAGGACAGGGGGCTTATGAGCAGTTCTTC
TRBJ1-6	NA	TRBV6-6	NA	CASRSEVFSYNSPLHF	TGTGCCAGCAGGAGCGAGGTTTTCTCCTATAATTCACCCCTCCACTTT
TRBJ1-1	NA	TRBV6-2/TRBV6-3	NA	CASRPLGDMNTEAFF	TGTGCCAGCAGGCCTCTGGGGGACATGAACACTGAAGCTTTCTTT
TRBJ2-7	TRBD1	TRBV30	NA	CAWSPDRFGEQYF	TGTGCCTGGAGTCCGGACAGGTTCGGCGAGCAGTACTTC
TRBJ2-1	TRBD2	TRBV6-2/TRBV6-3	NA	CASSYYLGGSSYNEQFF	TGTGCCAGCAGTTACTACCTGGGAGGGAGCTCCTACAATGAGCAGTTCTTC
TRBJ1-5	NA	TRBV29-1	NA	CSVGRGGDQPQHF	TGCAGCGTAGGGCGGGGGGGCGATCAGCCCCAGCATTTT
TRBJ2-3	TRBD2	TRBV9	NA	CASSTLAGDPDTQYF	TGTGCCAGCAGCACTTTAGCGGGGGACCCAGATACGCAGTATTTT
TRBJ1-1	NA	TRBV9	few	CASSVGDRGKNTEAFF	TGTGCCAGCAGCGTAGGGGATCGGGGGAAGAACACTGAAGCTTTCTTT
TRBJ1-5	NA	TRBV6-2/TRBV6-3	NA	CASSYSDYNQPQHF	TGTGCCAGCAGTTACAGCGACTACAATCAGCCCCAGCATTTT
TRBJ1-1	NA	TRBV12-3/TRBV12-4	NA	CASDLPGRAEAFF	TGTGCCAGCGATTTACCGGGGAGGGCTGAAGCTTTCTTT
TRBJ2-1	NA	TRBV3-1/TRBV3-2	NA	CASSQVLFSYNEQFF	TGTGCCAGCAGCCAAGTTCTGTTCTCCTACAATGAGCAGTTCTTC
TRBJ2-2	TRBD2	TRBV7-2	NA	CASSLNPGLANTGELFF	TGTGCCAGCAGCTTAAACCCGGGACTAGCTAACACCGGGGAGCTGTTTTTT
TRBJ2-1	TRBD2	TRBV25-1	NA	CASSEPGLAEGNEQFF	TGTGCCAGCAGTGAACCGGGACTAGCGGAGGGTAATGAGCAGTTCTTC
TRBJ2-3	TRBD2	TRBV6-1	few	CASSEALASGGTDTQYF	TGTGCCAGCAGTGAAGCGCTAGCTAGCGGTGGCACAGATACGCAGTATTTT
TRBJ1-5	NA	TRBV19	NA	CAPQHPNQPQHF	TGTGCCCCCCAACACCCCAATCAGCCCCAGCATTTT
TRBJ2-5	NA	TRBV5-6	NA	CASSTQVLQETQYF	TGTGCCAGCAGCACCCAGGTTTTACAAGAGACCCAGTACTTC
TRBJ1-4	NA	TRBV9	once	CASSWGSSSELFF	TGTGCCAGCAGCTGGGGCAGCTCCAGTGAACTGTTTTTT
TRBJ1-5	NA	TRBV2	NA	CASSQGQVNQPQHF	TGTGCCAGCAGCCAAGGCCAGGTCAATCAGCCCCAGCATTTT
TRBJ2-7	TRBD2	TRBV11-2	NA	CASSPSGGVGEQYF	TGTGCCAGCAGCCCTAGCGGGGGTGTGGGGGAGCAGTACTTC
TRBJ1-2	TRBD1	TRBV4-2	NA	CASSQDLGQLFYGYTF	TGTGCCAGCAGCCAAGATCTGGGACAGTTATTCTATGGCTACACCTTC
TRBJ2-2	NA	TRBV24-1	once	CATNKGQGGELFF	TGTGCCACCAACAAGGGCCAGGGCGGGGAGCTGTTTTTT
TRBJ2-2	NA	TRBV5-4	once	CASSLDRLNTGELFF	TGTGCCAGCAGCTTGGACAGGCTGAACACCGGGGAGCTGTTTTTT
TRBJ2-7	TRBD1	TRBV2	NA	CASSEWGTGEYEQYF	TGTGCCAGCAGTGAATGGGGGACAGGGGAATACGAGCAGTACTTC
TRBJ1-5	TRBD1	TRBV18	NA	CASSPGQGADQPQHF	TGTGCCAGCTCACCTGGACAGGGGGCAGATCAGCCCCAGCATTTT
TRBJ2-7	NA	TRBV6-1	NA	CASSEGGSLLIYEQYF	TGTGCCAGCAGTGAAGGCGGCAGCCTCTTGATATACGAGCAGTACTTC
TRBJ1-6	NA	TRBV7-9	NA	CASSWEGYSPLHF	TGTGCCAGCAGCTGGGAGGGCTATTCACCCCTCCACTTT
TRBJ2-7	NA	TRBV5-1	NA	CASSLAGSSYEQYF	TGCGCCAGCAGCTTGGCGGGGAGCTCCTACGAGCAGTACTTC
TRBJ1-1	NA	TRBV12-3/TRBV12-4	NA	CASSPQVNTEAFF	TGTGCCAGCAGTCCGCAGGTGAACACTGAAGCTTTCTTT
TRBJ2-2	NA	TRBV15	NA	CATSIDSYTGELFF	TGTGCCACCAGCATTGACTCTTACACCGGGGAGCTGTTTTTT
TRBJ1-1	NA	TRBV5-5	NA	CASSLGSGVNTEAFF	TGTGCCAGCAGCTTGGGATCAGGGGTGAACACTGAAGCTTTCTTT
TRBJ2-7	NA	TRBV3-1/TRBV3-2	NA	CASSPAAAGSYEQYF	TGTGCCAGCAGCCCCGCAGCAGCAGGCTCCTACGAGCAGTACTTC
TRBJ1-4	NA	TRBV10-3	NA	CAISESAGYNEKLFF	TGTGCCATCAGTGAGTCCGCAGGTTATAATGAAAAACTGTTTTTT
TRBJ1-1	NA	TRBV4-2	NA	CASSLERGNTEAFF	TGTGCCAGCAGCCTTGAACGGGGGAACACTGAAGCTTTCTTT
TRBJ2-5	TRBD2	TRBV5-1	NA	CASTPVAGIQETQYF	TGCGCCAGCACCCCAGTAGCGGGGATTCAAGAGACCCAGTACTTC
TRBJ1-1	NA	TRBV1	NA	CTSSRTPGDRGICRAEAFF	TGCACCAGCAGCCGCACCCCCGGAGACAGGGGGATTTGCAGGGCTGAAGCTTTCTTT
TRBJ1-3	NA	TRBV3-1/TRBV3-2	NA	CASSPWLTTGTGNTIYF	TGTGCCAGCAGCCCTTGGTTGACAACCGGGACTGGAAACACCATATATTTT
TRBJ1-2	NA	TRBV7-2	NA	CAGRPPGDYGYTF	TGTGCCGGCCGGCCTCCGGGGGACTATGGCTACACCTTC
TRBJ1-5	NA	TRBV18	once	CASSPSWGGRGELGNQPQHF	TGTGCCAGCTCACCCTCATGGGGGGGGCGCGGGGAGTTGGGCAATCAGCCCCAGCATTTT
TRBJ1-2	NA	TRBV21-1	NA	CASSNRLGVSDGYTF	TGTGCCAGCAGCAATCGGCTAGGGGTTAGTGATGGCTACACCTTC
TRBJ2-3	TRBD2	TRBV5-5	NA	CASSLKAGANTDTQYF	TGTGCCAGCAGCTTAAAAGCGGGGGCAAACACAGATACGCAGTATTTT
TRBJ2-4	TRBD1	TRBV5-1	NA	CASSLERGPDIQYF	TGCGCCAGCAGCTTGGAGAGGGGGCCGGACATTCAGTACTTC
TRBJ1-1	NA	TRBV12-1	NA	CASSFASRNTEAFF	TGTGCCAGCAGCTTTGCTAGTAGAAACACTGAAGCTTTCTTT
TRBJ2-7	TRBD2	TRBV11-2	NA	CASSQYSGGASYEQYF	TGTGCCAGCAGCCAATATAGCGGGGGGGCTTCCTACGAGCAGTACTTC